These T cell receptor beta chains were read from a single sample in a study of graft-versus-host responses after intestinal transplantation. Measured with immunoSEQ multiplex PCR; TCRdb has only the in-frame clones, and not every one. The data hold tens of thousands of clones, with around 93% observed a single time. For these TCRs, the target antigens are not known. The sequencing here drew on unstimulated CD8+ T cells sorted from spleen or lymph node cells, taken before transplant. The receptors here all came from a human donor who was the organ donor for an intestinal transplant. CDR3s include the opening cysteine and the closing phenylalanine or tryptophan. A D gene is named only where the DNA matches it firmly. Size values are once, few and many counts, or a class for expanded clones, and some rows have none.

abundance,v_gene,j_gene,d_gene,CDR3aa,CDR3nt
few,TRBV30,TRBJ1-1,.,CAWSVRGFTEAFF,TGTGCCTGGAGTGTACGCGGCTTCACTGAAGCTTTCTTT
few,TRBV4-2,TRBJ1-1,TRBD1,CASSPDRGNTEAFF,TGTGCCAGCAGCCCCGACAGGGGGAACACTGAAGCTTTCTTT
.,TRBV7-9,TRBJ1-1,.,CASSLGVLVREDTEAFF,TGTGCCAGCAGCTTAGGAGTATTGGTCAGGGAGGACACTGAAGCTTTCTTT
few,TRBV6-4,TRBJ2-3,TRBD2,CASSEVAGGTDTQYF,TGTGCCAGCAGTGAGGTAGCGGGGGGCACAGATACGCAGTATTTT
.,TRBV19,TRBJ1-3,TRBD1,CASRRGTSGNTIYF,TGTGCCAGCCGCAGGGGGACCTCTGGAAACACCATATATTTT
.,TRBV27,TRBJ2-1,.,CASSLAGAHEQFF,TGTGCCAGCAGTTTAGCGGGGGCCCACGAGCAGTTCTTC
.,TRBV11-2,TRBJ2-1,TRBD2,CASSSPSGYNEQFF,TGTGCCAGCAGCTCCCCTAGCGGCTACAATGAGCAGTTCTTC
.,TRBV27,TRBJ2-1,TRBD2,CASSPERSGSYYEQFF,TGTGCCAGCAGTCCCGAAAGGAGCGGGAGTTACTATGAGCAGTTCTTC
.,TRBV2,TRBJ2-7,.,CASLPLGHQSEQYF,TGTGCCAGCCTCCCTCTGGGACACCAATCCGAGCAGTACTTC
.,TRBV19,TRBJ2-5,.,CASSILGGQETQYF,TGTGCCAGTAGTATACTCGGGGGCCAAGAGACCCAGTACTTC
.,TRBV7-2,TRBJ2-1,TRBD2,CASSPRGRHSYNEQFF,TGTGCCAGCAGCCCCCGCGGGAGGCACTCCTACAATGAGCAGTTCTTC
.,TRBV7-6,TRBJ2-2,.,CASSPLNTGELFF,TGTGCCAGCAGCCCCCTAAACACCGGGGAGCTGTTTTTT
.,TRBV27,TRBJ2-7,.,CASSVTGTSTYEQYF,TGTGCCAGCAGTGTAACCGGGACATCCACCTACGAGCAGTACTTC
.,TRBV6-1,TRBJ1-5,.,CATRTVQGYYPPQHF,TGTGCCACCAGAACCGTACAGGGATACTATCCGCCCCAGCATTTT
.,TRBV5-5,TRBJ2-7,TRBD1,CASSSSGGYEQYF,TGTGCCAGCAGCTCATCAGGGGGCTACGAGCAGTACTTC
.,TRBV29-1,TRBJ2-3,.,CSVPRPDTQYF,TGCAGCGTCCCGCGTCCAGATACGCAGTATTTT
.,TRBV6-1,TRBJ2-5,.,CASSVPLEETQYF,TGTGCCAGCAGTGTCCCACTTGAAGAGACCCAGTACTTC
.,TRBV4-1,TRBJ2-7,.,CASSQAEFTTEQYF,TGCGCCAGCAGCCAAGCGGAGTTCACCACCGAGCAGTACTTC
.,TRBV9,TRBJ1-4,.,CASSAGLDSGINEKLFF,TGTGCCAGCAGCGCGGGGTTGGACAGTGGGATTAATGAAAAACTGTTTTTT
.,TRBV4-2,TRBJ2-5,TRBD2,CASSLGGTSGGGETQYF,TGTGCCAGCAGCCTGGGGGGGACTAGCGGGGGTGGCGAGACCCAGTACTTC
.,TRBV4-3,TRBJ2-3,TRBD2,CASSQDLAGITDTQYF,TGCGCCAGCAGCCAAGATTTAGCGGGAATCACAGATACGCAGTATTTT
.,TRBV19,TRBJ2-3,.,CASSSCCRADTQYF,TGTGCCAGTAGTTCCTGCTGCAGGGCAGATACGCAGTATTTT
.,TRBV11-1,TRBJ2-3,TRBD2,CASSFLAGEGDTQYF,TGTGCCAGCAGCTTTCTAGCGGGAGAAGGGGATACGCAGTATTTT
.,TRBV15,TRBJ2-1,TRBD2,CATSTRGGAGDEQFF,TGTGCCACCAGCACACGCGGGGGGGCCGGCGATGAGCAGTTCTTC
.,TRBV4-3,TRBJ1-2,TRBD1,CASSQTGQVDYGYTF,TGCGCCAGCAGCCAAACGGGACAGGTGGACTATGGCTACACCTTC
.,TRBV10-3,TRBJ1-2,.,CAISRGDSSDQNYGYTF,TGTGCCATCAGCCGAGGAGACAGCAGCGACCAGAACTATGGCTACACCTTC
.,TRBV19,TRBJ1-3,.,CASSPWGQYIGNTIYF,TGTGCCAGTAGCCCCTGGGGGCAGTACATTGGAAACACCATATATTTT
.,TRBV14,TRBJ2-1,TRBD2,CASSLLAGRYNGQFF,TGTGCCAGCAGCCTGCTAGCGGGCCGATACAATGGGCAGTTCTTC
.,TRBV11-2,TRBJ2-1,.,CASSLDRRLPSSYNEQFF,TGTGCCAGCAGCTTAGATCGGCGACTTCCGAGCTCCTACAATGAGCAGTTCTTC
.,TRBV10-2,TRBJ2-2,.,CASLARNTGELFF,TGCGCCAGTCTCGCGCGGAACACCGGGGAGCTGTTTTTT
.,TRBV6-5,TRBJ2-2,.,CASSLLEGNTGELFF,TGTGCCAGCAGCCTTCTAGAAGGGAACACCGGGGAGCTGTTTTTT
.,TRBV5-5,TRBJ1-1,.,CASSLGFGPEAFF,TGTGCCAGCAGCTTGGGGTTTGGCCCCGAAGCTTTCTTT
.,TRBV6-5,TRBJ1-2,TRBD1,CASSWTGETNYGYTF,TGTGCCAGCAGTTGGACAGGGGAAACCAACTATGGCTACACCTTC
.,TRBV7-6,TRBJ2-7,TRBD2,CASSFSPLTSEPYEQYF,TGTGCCAGCAGCTTTTCCCCCCTGACTAGCGAACCTTACGAGCAGTACTTC
once,TRBV5-6,TRBJ2-7,TRBD2,CASSWRLAAYEQYF,TGTGCCAGCAGCTGGAGACTAGCGGCATACGAGCAGTACTTC
.,TRBV7-6,TRBJ2-7,.,CASSLGGRPSEQYF,TGTGCCAGCAGCTTAGGGGGGCGGCCCAGCGAGCAGTACTTC
.,TRBV5-6,TRBJ2-2,TRBD2,CASSSGGGFPNTGELFF,TGTGCCAGCAGTTCTGGGGGGGGATTCCCCAACACCGGGGAGCTGTTTTTT
.,TRBV7-6,TRBJ2-7,TRBD1,CASSLMGQGSYEQYF,TGTGCCAGCAGCTTAATGGGACAGGGGAGCTACGAGCAGTACTTC
.,TRBV7-9,TRBJ1-5,.,CASGQANQPQHF,TGTGCCAGCGGGCAGGCCAATCAGCCCCAGCATTTT
.,TRBV7-9,TRBJ2-1,TRBD2,CASSFGTTYNEQFF,TGTGCCAGCAGCTTTGGGACTACTTACAATGAGCAGTTCTTC
.,TRBV19,TRBJ2-7,TRBD2,CASSMRGSYYEQYF,TGTGCCAGTAGTATGCGGGGGTCCTACTACGAGCAGTACTTC
.,TRBV6-1,TRBJ2-1,TRBD2,CASSVTSGGVNEQFF,TGTGCCAGCAGTGTGACTAGCGGGGGGGTCAATGAGCAGTTCTTC
.,TRBV6-6,TRBJ2-1,.,CASSYDIRGHEQFF,TGTGCCAGCAGTTACGACATAAGGGGTCATGAGCAGTTCTTC
few,TRBV4-1,TRBJ2-7,TRBD2,CASSQDRLAGNEQYF,TGCGCCAGCAGCCAAGACCGACTAGCGGGAAACGAGCAGTACTTC
.,TRBV14,TRBJ2-2,TRBD2,CASSQGSGGGELFF,TGTGCCAGCAGCCAAGGTAGCGGGGGTGGGGAGCTGTTTTTT
.,TRBV6-1,TRBJ2-7,.,CASSAASSYEQYF,TGTGCCAGCAGTGCGGCTAGCTCCTACGAGCAGTACTTC
.,TRBV7-9,TRBJ1-1,TRBD1,CASSPGQGGLAEAFF,TGTGCCAGCAGCCCTGGACAGGGGGGCTTGGCTGAAGCTTTCTTT